The TCR beta chain described here comes from a study of identical twins. Overall study findings and caveats: Twins shared out-of-frame alpha sequences with excess low generation probability. Because invariant MAIT and iNKT cells could be present, zero-insertion analyses could be partly confounded.

This clonotype appeared a few times. Antigen specificity is unknown. Addition of a universal primer site occurred through template switching, and cDNA carried unique molecular identifiers. TCRdb recomputed calls from the 5' RACE reads with MiXCR, one row per CDR3 protein. Found here are under 900,000 distinct CDR3 sequences, approximately 13% of them singletons; the top ten hold around 1.6%. This CDR3 has 16 residues. Germline V gene sequence: CDR1 SGDLS, CDR2 YYNGEE. The ends lost 0 bases at V and 5 bases at J; junction bases unmatched: 6. Healthy Caucasian individuals made up all the donors. These same records also appear under a second study, on yellow fever vaccine responses in identical twins.

The sample taken for sequencing was PBMCs. The sequence derives from a woman aged 18 to 35 in good health. The chain is built from TRBV9 and TRBJ2-5, with 11 bases lining up with TRBD1. The chain's CDR3 is CASSVGRTGGVETQYF. CDR3 in DNA: TGTGCCAGCAGCGTAGGTCGGACAGGGGGCGTGGAGACCCAGTACTTC.